This TCR beta chain was sequenced for a study of CD8 T cell repertoires and HIV-1 epitope variants. This table comes from immunoSEQ multiplex PCR, and its TCRdb copy is limited to in-frame clones, with some not included. The sample includes 5,200 or so clones, around 62% seen only once; the top ten take roughly two fifths. Germline values: CDR1 SGHVS, CDR2 FNYEAQ. This CDR3 comprises 16 residues. V lost 5 bases, J lost 0 bases, and 4 bases stayed unmatched. Of note for this clone: The antigen is unknown.

V is TRBV7-6 and J is TRBJ2-6; 7 bases match TRBD1. The sequenced sample consisted of cultured CD8+ T cells derived from PBMCs. This receptor was obtained from a male donor with HIV. This CDR3 reads CASSTRQGSGANVLTF. In DNA, the CDR3 is TGTGCCAGCAGCACGCGACAGGGCTCTGGGGCCAACGTCCTGACTTTC.